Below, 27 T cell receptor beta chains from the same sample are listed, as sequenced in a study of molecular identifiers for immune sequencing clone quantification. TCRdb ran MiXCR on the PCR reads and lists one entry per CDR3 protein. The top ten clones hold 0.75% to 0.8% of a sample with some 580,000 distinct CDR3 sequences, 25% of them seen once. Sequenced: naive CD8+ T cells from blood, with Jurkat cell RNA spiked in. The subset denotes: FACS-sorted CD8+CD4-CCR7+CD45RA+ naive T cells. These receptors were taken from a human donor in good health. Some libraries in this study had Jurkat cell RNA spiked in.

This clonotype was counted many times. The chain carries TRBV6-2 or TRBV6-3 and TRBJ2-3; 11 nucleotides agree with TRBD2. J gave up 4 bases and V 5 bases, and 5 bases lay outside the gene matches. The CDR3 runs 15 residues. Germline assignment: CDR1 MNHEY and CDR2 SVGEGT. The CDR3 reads CASSLLAGEADTQYF. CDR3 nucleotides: TGTGCCAGCAGTCTACTAGCGGGAGAGGCAGATACGCAGTATTTT.

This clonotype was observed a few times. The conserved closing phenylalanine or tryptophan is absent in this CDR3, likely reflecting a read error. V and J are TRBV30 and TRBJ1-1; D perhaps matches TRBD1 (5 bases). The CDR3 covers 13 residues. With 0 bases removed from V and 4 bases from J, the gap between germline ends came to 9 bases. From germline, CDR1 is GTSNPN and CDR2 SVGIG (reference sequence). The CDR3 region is CAWSVTGGTEAFL. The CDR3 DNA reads TGTGCCTGGAGTGTTACCGGGGGCACTGAAGCTTTCTTA.

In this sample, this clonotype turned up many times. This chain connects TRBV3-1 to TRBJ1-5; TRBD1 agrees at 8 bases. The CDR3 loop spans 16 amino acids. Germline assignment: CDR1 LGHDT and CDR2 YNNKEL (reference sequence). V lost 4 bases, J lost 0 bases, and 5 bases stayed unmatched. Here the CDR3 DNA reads TGTGCCAGCAGCCCCGACGACAGGGGTAGCAATCAGCCCCAGCATTTT. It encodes CASSPDDRGSNQPQHF.

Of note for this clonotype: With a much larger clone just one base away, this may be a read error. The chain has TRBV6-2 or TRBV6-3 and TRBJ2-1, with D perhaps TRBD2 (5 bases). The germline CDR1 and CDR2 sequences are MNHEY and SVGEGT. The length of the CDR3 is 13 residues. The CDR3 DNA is TGTGCCAACTCACAGTTCTACGGGAATGAGCAGTCCTTC. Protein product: CANSQFYGNEQSF.

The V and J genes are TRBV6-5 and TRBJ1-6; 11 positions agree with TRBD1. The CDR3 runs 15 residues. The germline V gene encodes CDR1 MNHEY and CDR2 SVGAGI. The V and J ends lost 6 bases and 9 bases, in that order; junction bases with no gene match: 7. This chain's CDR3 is CASSPGQGAFSPLHF. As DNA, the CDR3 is TGTGCCAGCAGCCCCGGACAGGGGGCCTTTTCACCCCTCCACTTT.

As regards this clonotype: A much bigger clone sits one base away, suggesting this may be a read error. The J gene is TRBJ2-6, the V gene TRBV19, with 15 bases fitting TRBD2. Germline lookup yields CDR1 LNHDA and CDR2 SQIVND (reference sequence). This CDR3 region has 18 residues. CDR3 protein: CASRWTSGGASGANVPTF. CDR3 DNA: TGTGCCAGTAGATGGACTAGCGGGGGGGCCTCCGGGGCCAACGTCCCGACTTTC.

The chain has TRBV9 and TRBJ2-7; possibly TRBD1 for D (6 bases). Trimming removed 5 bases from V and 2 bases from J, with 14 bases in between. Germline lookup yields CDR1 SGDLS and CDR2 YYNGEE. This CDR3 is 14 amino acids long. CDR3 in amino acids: CASSPGTTTYEQYF. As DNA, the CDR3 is TGTGCCAGCAGTCCCGGGACAACCACCTACGAGCAGTACTTC. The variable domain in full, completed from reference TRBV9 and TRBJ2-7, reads DSGVTQTPKHLITATGQRVTLRCSPRSGDLSVYWYQQSLDQGLQFLIQYYNGEERAKGNILERFSAQQFPDLHSELNLSSLELGDSALYFCASSPGTTTYEQYFGPGTRLTVT.

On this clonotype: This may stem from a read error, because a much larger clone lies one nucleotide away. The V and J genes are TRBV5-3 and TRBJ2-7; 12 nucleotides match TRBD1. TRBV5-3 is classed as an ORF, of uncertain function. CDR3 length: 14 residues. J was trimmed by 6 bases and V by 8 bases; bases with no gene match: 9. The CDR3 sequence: CASGPGQGAFEQYF. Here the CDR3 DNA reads TGTGCCAGCGGCCCGGGACAGGGGGCTTTCGAGCAGTACTTC.

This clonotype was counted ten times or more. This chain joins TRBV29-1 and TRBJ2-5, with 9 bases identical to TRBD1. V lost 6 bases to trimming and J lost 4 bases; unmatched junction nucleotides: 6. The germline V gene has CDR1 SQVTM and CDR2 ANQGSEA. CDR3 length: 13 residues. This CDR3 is CSVDTGGAETQYF. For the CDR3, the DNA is TGCAGCGTGGATACAGGGGGCGCAGAGACCCAGTACTTC.

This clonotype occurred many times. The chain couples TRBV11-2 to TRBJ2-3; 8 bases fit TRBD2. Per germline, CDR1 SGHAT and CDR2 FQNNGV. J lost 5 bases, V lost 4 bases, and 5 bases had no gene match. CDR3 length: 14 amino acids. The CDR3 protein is CASSSGLGVDTQYF. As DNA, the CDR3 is TGTGCCAGCAGCTCGGGACTAGGAGTAGATACGCAGTATTTT.

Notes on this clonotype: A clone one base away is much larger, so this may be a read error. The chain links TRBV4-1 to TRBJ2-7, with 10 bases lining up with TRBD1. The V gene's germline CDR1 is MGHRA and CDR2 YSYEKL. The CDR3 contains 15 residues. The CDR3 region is CASSQERTGGYAQYF. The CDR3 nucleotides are TGCGCCAGCAGCCAAGAGAGGACAGGGGGGTACGCGCAGTACTTC.

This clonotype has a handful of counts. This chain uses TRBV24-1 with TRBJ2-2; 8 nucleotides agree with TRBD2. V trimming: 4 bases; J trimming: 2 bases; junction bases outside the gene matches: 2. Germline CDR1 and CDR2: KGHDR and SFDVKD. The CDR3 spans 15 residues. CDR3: CATSELAENTGELFF. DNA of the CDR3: TGTGCCACCAGTGAACTAGCGGAAAACACCGGGGAGCTGTTTTTT.

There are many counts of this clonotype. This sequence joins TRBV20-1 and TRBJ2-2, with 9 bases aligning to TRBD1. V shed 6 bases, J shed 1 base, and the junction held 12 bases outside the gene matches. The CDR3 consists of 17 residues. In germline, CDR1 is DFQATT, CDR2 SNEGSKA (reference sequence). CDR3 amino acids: CSAVVVPGQGNTGELFF. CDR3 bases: TGCAGTGCCGTCGTAGTACCGGGACAGGGGAACACCGGGGAGCTGTTTTTT.

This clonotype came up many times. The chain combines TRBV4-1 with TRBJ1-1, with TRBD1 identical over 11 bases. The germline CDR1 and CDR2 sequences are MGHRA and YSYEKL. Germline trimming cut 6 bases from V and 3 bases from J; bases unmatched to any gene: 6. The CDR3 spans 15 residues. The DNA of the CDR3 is TGCGCCAGCAGGCGGGACAGGGGGACGGACACTGAAGCTTTCTTT. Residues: CASRRDRGTDTEAFF.

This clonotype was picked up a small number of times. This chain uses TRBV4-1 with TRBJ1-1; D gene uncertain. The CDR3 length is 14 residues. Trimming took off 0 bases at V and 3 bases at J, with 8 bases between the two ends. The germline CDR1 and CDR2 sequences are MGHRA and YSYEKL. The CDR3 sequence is CASSQDGQYTEAFF. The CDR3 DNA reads TGCGCCAGCAGCCAAGATGGGCAGTACACTGAAGCTTTCTTT.

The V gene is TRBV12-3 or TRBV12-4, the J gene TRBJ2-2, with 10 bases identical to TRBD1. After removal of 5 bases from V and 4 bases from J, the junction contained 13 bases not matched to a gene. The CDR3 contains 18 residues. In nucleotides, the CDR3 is TGTGCCAGCAGTACCGAATCTTTGGACAGGGGGAGCACCGGGGAGCTGTTTTTT. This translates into CASSTESLDRGSTGELFF.

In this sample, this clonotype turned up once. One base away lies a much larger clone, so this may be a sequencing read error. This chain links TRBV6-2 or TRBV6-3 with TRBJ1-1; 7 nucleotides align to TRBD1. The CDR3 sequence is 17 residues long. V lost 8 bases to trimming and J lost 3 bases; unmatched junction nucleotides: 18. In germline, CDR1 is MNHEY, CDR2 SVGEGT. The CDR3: CASVPMGGGIMDTEAFF. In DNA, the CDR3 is TGTGCCAGCGTCCCCATGGGAGGGGGCATTATGGACACTGAAGCTTTCTTT.

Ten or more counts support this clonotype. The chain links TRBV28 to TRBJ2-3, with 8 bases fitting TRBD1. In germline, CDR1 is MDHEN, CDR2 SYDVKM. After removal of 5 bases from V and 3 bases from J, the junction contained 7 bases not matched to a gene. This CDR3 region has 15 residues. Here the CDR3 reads CASSPDREKTDTQYF. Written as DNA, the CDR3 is TGTGCCAGCAGTCCGGACAGGGAAAAAACAGATACGCAGTATTTT.

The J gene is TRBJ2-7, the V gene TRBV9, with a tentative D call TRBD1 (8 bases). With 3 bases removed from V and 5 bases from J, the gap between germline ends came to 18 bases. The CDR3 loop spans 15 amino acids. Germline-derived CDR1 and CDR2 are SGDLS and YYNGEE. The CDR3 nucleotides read TGTGCCAGCAGCGCGGGGGGCAGGGGGCTGGACGAGCAGTACTTC. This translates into CASSAGGRGLDEQYF.

The CDR3 DNA reads TGTGCCAGCAGTTACTCGTCAAGTTATGGCTACACCTTC. It is translated as CASSYSSSYGYTF. The chain uses TRBV6-5 and TRBJ1-2; D not resolved. This CDR3 has 13 amino acids. The germline CDR1 and CDR2 sequences are MNHEY and SVGAGI. V was shortened by 0 bases and J by 5 bases, with 7 bases between the two germline ends.

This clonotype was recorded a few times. CDR3 in amino acids: CASSSLTSSTYEQYF. The CDR3 DNA is TGTGCCAGCAGCTCTTTGACTAGCTCAACCTACGAGCAGTACTTC. V and J are TRBV11-2 and TRBJ2-7; 7 nucleotides agree with TRBD2. Germline V lookup: CDR1 SGHAT, CDR2 FQNNGV. The CDR3 length is 15 residues. J was trimmed by 2 bases and V by 4 bases; bases with no gene match: 8.

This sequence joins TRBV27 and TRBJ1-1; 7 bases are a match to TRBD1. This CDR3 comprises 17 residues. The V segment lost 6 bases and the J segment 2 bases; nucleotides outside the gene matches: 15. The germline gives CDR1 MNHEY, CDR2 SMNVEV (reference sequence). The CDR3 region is CASSATHTRGANTEAFF. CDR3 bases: TGTGCCAGCAGCGCTACACACACCAGGGGGGCCAACACTGAAGCTTTCTTT.

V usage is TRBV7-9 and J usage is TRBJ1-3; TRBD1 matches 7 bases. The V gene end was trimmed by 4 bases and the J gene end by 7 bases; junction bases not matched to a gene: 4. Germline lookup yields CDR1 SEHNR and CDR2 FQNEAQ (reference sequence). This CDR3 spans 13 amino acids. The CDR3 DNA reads TGTGCCAGCAGCTCGGGGACAGACAACACCATATATTTT. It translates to CASSSGTDNTIYF.

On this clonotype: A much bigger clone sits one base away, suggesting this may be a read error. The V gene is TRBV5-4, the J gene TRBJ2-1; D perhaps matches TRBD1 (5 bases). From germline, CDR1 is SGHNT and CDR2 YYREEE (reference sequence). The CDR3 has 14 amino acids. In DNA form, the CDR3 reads TGTGCCAGCAGCTTGGCCTTTGCGGACAATGGGCAGTTCTTC. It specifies CASSLAFADNGQFF.

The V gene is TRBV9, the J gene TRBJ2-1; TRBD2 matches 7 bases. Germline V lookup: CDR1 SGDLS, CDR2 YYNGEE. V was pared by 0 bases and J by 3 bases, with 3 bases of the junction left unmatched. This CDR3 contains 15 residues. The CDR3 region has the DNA TGTGCCAGCAGCGTAGCCCCTAGCGGCTACAATGAGCAGTTCTTC. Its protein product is CASSVAPSGYNEQFF.

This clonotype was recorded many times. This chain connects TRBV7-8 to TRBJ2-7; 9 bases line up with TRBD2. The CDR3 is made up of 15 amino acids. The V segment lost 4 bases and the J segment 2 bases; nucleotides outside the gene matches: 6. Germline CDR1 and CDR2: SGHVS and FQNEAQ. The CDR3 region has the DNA TGTGCCAGCAGCTGGAGCGGGGGGAGCGCCTACGAGCAGTACTTC. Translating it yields CASSWSGGSAYEQYF. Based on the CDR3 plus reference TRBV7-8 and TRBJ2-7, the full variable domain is GAGVSQSPRYKVAKRGQDVALRCDPISGHVSLFWYQQALGQGPEFLTYFQNEAQLDKSGLPSDRFFAERPEGSVSTLKIQRTQQEDSAVYLCASSWSGGSAYEQYFGPGTRLTVT.

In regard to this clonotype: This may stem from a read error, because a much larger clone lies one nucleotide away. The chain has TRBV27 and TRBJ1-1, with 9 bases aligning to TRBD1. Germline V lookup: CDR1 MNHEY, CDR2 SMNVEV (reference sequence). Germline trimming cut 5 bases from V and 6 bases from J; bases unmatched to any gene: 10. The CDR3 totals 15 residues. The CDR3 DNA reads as TGTGCCAGCAGTGACGGGGGACAGGGTTGGGCTGAAGCTTTCTTT. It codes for CASSDGGQGWAEAFF.